These T cell receptor beta chains were read from a single sample in a study of T cell responses to AZD1222 COVID-19 vaccine. TCRdb's copy holds only in-frame clones and misses some; the assay was immunoSEQ multiplex PCR. Among 150,000 to 200,000 clones listed, roughly 92% were seen once. The sequenced sample was peripheral blood, obtained on day 0 of AZD1222 vaccination. All receptors derive from an adult in good health. CDR3s include the opening cysteine and the closing phenylalanine or tryptophan. Fields, in order: D gene, V gene, clone size, J gene, CDR3 protein, CDR3 DNA. The D gene is left open where the match is weak. Rows give clone size only sometimes, using once, few, many, or a class for an expanded clone.

d_gene: TRBD2
v_gene: TRBV9
abundance: NA
j_gene: TRBJ2-7
CDR3aa: CASSPPSGVTSEQYF
CDR3nt: TGTGCCAGCAGCCCCCCCAGCGGGGTAACCTCCGAGCAGTACTTC

d_gene: NA
v_gene: TRBV12-3/TRBV12-4
abundance: NA
j_gene: TRBJ1-5
CDR3aa: CASSFWSQPQHF
CDR3nt: TGTGCCAGCAGTTTTTGGAGTCAGCCCCAGCATTTT

d_gene: NA
v_gene: TRBV28
abundance: NA
j_gene: TRBJ2-3
CDR3aa: CASSLGTDTQYF
CDR3nt: TGTGCCAGCAGTTTGGGCACAGATACGCAGTATTTT

d_gene: NA
v_gene: TRBV19
abundance: once
j_gene: TRBJ1-5
CDR3aa: CATGGRGASSNQPQHF
CDR3nt: TGTGCCACCGGCGGGAGGGGCGCGAGCAGCAATCAGCCCCAGCATTTT

d_gene: NA
v_gene: TRBV25-1
abundance: once
j_gene: TRBJ1-1
CDR3aa: CASSDWQGWYTEAFF
CDR3nt: TGTGCCAGCAGTGATTGGCAGGGGTGGTACACTGAAGCTTTCTTT

d_gene: TRBD1
v_gene: TRBV19
abundance: NA
j_gene: TRBJ2-2
CDR3aa: CASSTDRANTGELFF
CDR3nt: TGTGCCAGTAGTACTGACAGGGCGAACACCGGGGAGCTGTTTTTT

d_gene: TRBD1
v_gene: TRBV9
abundance: NA
j_gene: TRBJ2-1
CDR3aa: CASSPQTGGNEQFF
CDR3nt: TGTGCCAGCAGCCCCCAGACAGGGGGGAATGAGCAGTTCTTC

d_gene: NA
v_gene: TRBV3-1/TRBV3-2
abundance: few
j_gene: TRBJ2-7
CDR3aa: CASSRGSNSYEQYF
CDR3nt: TGTGCCAGCAGCCGCGGGTCTAACTCCTACGAGCAGTACTTC

d_gene: NA
v_gene: TRBV30
abundance: NA
j_gene: TRBJ1-4
CDR3aa: CAWMEGGTNEKLFF
CDR3nt: TGTGCCTGGATGGAGGGGGGGACTAATGAAAAACTGTTTTTT

d_gene: NA
v_gene: TRBV27
abundance: NA
j_gene: TRBJ2-7
CDR3aa: CASSLSSGAYEQYF
CDR3nt: TGTGCCAGCAGTTTATCATCAGGGGCCTACGAGCAGTACTTC

d_gene: TRBD1
v_gene: TRBV5-1
abundance: NA
j_gene: TRBJ1-4
CDR3aa: CASSSGTAHEKLFF
CDR3nt: TGCGCCAGCAGCTCCGGGACAGCGCATGAAAAACTGTTTTTT

d_gene: NA
v_gene: TRBV9
abundance: few
j_gene: TRBJ1-2
CDR3aa: CASSTQEGGGYGYTF
CDR3nt: TGTGCCAGCAGCACCCAGGAGGGGGGAGGCTATGGCTACACCTTC

d_gene: TRBD1
v_gene: TRBV12-3/TRBV12-4
abundance: NA
j_gene: TRBJ1-1
CDR3aa: CASTLTGGTEAFF
CDR3nt: TGTGCCAGCACCCTAACAGGGGGCACTGAAGCTTTCTTT

d_gene: TRBD1
v_gene: TRBV6-5
abundance: NA
j_gene: TRBJ2-5
CDR3aa: CASSGTEETQYF
CDR3nt: TGTGCCAGCAGCGGGACAGAAGAGACCCAGTACTTC

d_gene: TRBD1
v_gene: TRBV28
abundance: NA
j_gene: TRBJ1-2
CDR3aa: CAGGTGGAGRHGYTF
CDR3nt: TGTGCCGGTGGGACAGGGGGCGCGGGGAGGCATGGCTACACCTTC

d_gene: NA
v_gene: TRBV10-3
abundance: once
j_gene: TRBJ1-5
CDR3aa: CAISAQVGNQPQHF
CDR3nt: TGTGCCATCAGTGCTCAGGTGGGCAATCAGCCCCAGCATTTT

d_gene: NA
v_gene: TRBV18
abundance: NA
j_gene: TRBJ2-5
CDR3aa: CASSEETQYF
CDR3nt: TGTGCCAGCTCAGAAGAGACCCAGTACTTC

d_gene: TRBD1
v_gene: TRBV7-7
abundance: NA
j_gene: TRBJ2-2
CDR3aa: CASRGGTGGLTGELFF
CDR3nt: TGTGCCAGCAGGGGTGGGACAGGGGGCCTCACCGGGGAGCTGTTTTTT

d_gene: NA
v_gene: TRBV5-6
abundance: NA
j_gene: TRBJ1-1
CDR3aa: CASSWEDSRGTEAFF
CDR3nt: TGTGCCAGCAGCTGGGAGGACAGCAGAGGCACTGAAGCTTTCTTT

d_gene: TRBD1
v_gene: TRBV10-3
abundance: NA
j_gene: TRBJ1-1
CDR3aa: CATTQGAMNTEAFF
CDR3nt: TGTGCCACCACACAGGGGGCGATGAACACTGAAGCTTTCTTT

d_gene: NA
v_gene: TRBV9
abundance: NA
j_gene: TRBJ2-3
CDR3aa: CASSVGLEITDTQYF
CDR3nt: TGTGCCAGCAGCGTAGGACTAGAGATCACAGATACGCAGTATTTT

d_gene: NA
v_gene: TRBV7-2
abundance: NA
j_gene: TRBJ1-5
CDR3aa: CASSLASQNNQPQHF
CDR3nt: TGTGCCAGCAGCTTAGCTTCCCAGAACAATCAGCCCCAGCATTTT

d_gene: TRBD1
v_gene: TRBV19
abundance: NA
j_gene: TRBJ1-1
CDR3aa: CASTPWGTGVTEAFF
CDR3nt: TGTGCCAGCACACCCTGGGGGACAGGGGTCACTGAAGCTTTCTTT

d_gene: NA
v_gene: TRBV30
abundance: NA
j_gene: TRBJ1-5
CDR3aa: CAWGPGTDSNQPQHF
CDR3nt: TGTGCCTGGGGCCCCGGGACGGATAGCAATCAGCCCCAGCATTTT

d_gene: NA
v_gene: TRBV27
abundance: NA
j_gene: TRBJ1-6
CDR3aa: CASSTRWGVYSPLHF
CDR3nt: TGTGCCAGCAGTACCAGGTGGGGAGTTTATTCACCCCTCCACTTT

d_gene: NA
v_gene: TRBV12-3/TRBV12-4
abundance: NA
j_gene: TRBJ2-7
CDR3aa: CASSFGGHEQYF
CDR3nt: TGTGCCAGCAGTTTCGGAGGGCACGAGCAGTACTTC

d_gene: NA
v_gene: TRBV6-1
abundance: once
j_gene: TRBJ1-2
CDR3aa: CASSDTYRYGYTF
CDR3nt: TGTGCCAGCAGTGATACTTACCGCTATGGCTACACCTTC

d_gene: NA
v_gene: TRBV7-7
abundance: NA
j_gene: TRBJ2-1
CDR3aa: CASSLDSGGEQFF
CDR3nt: TGTGCCAGCAGCTTGGACAGTGGGGGTGAGCAGTTCTTC

d_gene: TRBD1
v_gene: TRBV28
abundance: once
j_gene: TRBJ1-1
CDR3aa: CASVGGQRDTEAFF
CDR3nt: TGTGCCAGCGTTGGGGGACAGAGGGACACTGAAGCTTTCTTT

d_gene: NA
v_gene: TRBV7-2
abundance: NA
j_gene: TRBJ1-2
CDR3aa: CATGLRATYTF
CDR3nt: TGTGCCACCGGACTAAGGGCTACCTACACCTTC

d_gene: NA
v_gene: TRBV3-1/TRBV3-2
abundance: NA
j_gene: TRBJ1-6
CDR3aa: CASSLNLDIYNSPLHF
CDR3nt: TGTGCCAGCAGCCTCAATCTTGACATCTATAATTCACCCCTCCACTTT

d_gene: TRBD1
v_gene: TRBV18
abundance: once
j_gene: TRBJ1-3
CDR3aa: CASSSGQASSGNTIYF
CDR3nt: TGTGCCAGCTCATCAGGACAGGCGAGCTCTGGAAACACCATATATTTT

d_gene: NA
v_gene: TRBV5-4
abundance: NA
j_gene: TRBJ1-3
CDR3aa: CASSLSGDWAGNTIYF
CDR3nt: TGTGCCAGCAGCTTATCAGGGGATTGGGCTGGAAACACCATATATTTT

d_gene: NA
v_gene: TRBV5-1
abundance: NA
j_gene: TRBJ1-3
CDR3aa: CASSPRETGNTIYF
CDR3nt: TGCGCCAGCAGCCCCAGGGAAACTGGAAACACCATATATTTT

d_gene: NA
v_gene: TRBV7-8
abundance: NA
j_gene: TRBJ2-7
CDR3aa: CASSSQWTSYEQYF
CDR3nt: TGTGCCAGCAGCTCTCAGTGGACCTCCTACGAGCAGTACTTC

d_gene: TRBD2
v_gene: TRBV2
abundance: NA
j_gene: TRBJ2-7
CDR3aa: CARDGSGGSPYEQYF
CDR3nt: TGTGCCAGAGACGGAAGCGGGGGGTCCCCCTACGAGCAGTACTTC

d_gene: NA
v_gene: TRBV5-6
abundance: NA
j_gene: TRBJ2-5
CDR3aa: CASSLVIGGQETQYF
CDR3nt: TGTGCCAGCAGCTTGGTTATCGGGGGCCAAGAGACCCAGTACTTC

d_gene: NA
v_gene: TRBV10-2
abundance: NA
j_gene: TRBJ1-4
CDR3aa: CASSPMMGGTNEKLFF
CDR3nt: TGCGCCAGCAGCCCCATGATGGGGGGAACTAATGAAAAACTGTTTTTT

d_gene: NA
v_gene: TRBV5-4
abundance: NA
j_gene: TRBJ1-2
CDR3aa: CASSLGTGRGYTF
CDR3nt: TGTGCCAGCAGCTTGGGTACAGGGCGAGGCTACACCTTC

d_gene: NA
v_gene: TRBV18
abundance: NA
j_gene: TRBJ1-4
CDR3aa: CASSPGLGGEKLFF
CDR3nt: TGTGCCAGCTCACCGGGGCTGGGGGGTGAAAAACTGTTTTTT

d_gene: NA
v_gene: TRBV9
abundance: NA
j_gene: TRBJ2-3
CDR3aa: CASSVVQTPTDTQYF
CDR3nt: TGTGCCAGCAGCGTAGTACAGACCCCCACAGATACGCAGTATTTT

d_gene: NA
v_gene: TRBV7-9
abundance: NA
j_gene: TRBJ1-3
CDR3aa: CASSASGNTIYF
CDR3nt: TGTGCCAGCAGCGCCAGCGGAAACACCATATATTTT

d_gene: NA
v_gene: TRBV18
abundance: NA
j_gene: TRBJ2-2
CDR3aa: CASSPSGLATGELFF
CDR3nt: TGTGCCAGCTCACCGTCAGGGTTGGCCACCGGGGAGCTGTTTTTT

d_gene: NA
v_gene: TRBV2
abundance: NA
j_gene: TRBJ2-7
CDR3aa: CASSEEEGTSYEQYF
CDR3nt: TGTGCCAGCAGTGAAGAAGAGGGCACGTCCTACGAGCAGTACTTC

d_gene: NA
v_gene: TRBV7-8
abundance: NA
j_gene: TRBJ1-2
CDR3aa: CASSLVEVQGGSPNYGYTF
CDR3nt: TGTGCCAGCAGCTTAGTGGAGGTACAGGGTGGATCTCCGAACTATGGCTACACCTTC

d_gene: NA
v_gene: TRBV19
abundance: NA
j_gene: TRBJ1-2
CDR3aa: CASMRQGEFYGYTF
CDR3nt: TGTGCCAGTATGCGTCAGGGAGAATTCTATGGCTACACCTTC